The 16 T cell receptor beta chains below were found in one sample sequenced in a study of response to subunit inactivated influenza vaccine. MiXCR, applied by TCRdb to the RT-PCR reads, yields one record per CDR3 protein. The sample records almost 600,000 distinct CDR3 sequences, 14% being singletons. The sample was PBMCs from blood, taken roughly 12 days after vaccination. Receptors were obtained from a man in his forties or fifties who received an inactivated influenza vaccine.

This clonotype occurred a few times. The chain couples TRBV7-9 to TRBJ2-1, with D possibly matching TRBD1 (6 bases). Between the trimmed V and J ends, which lost 5 bases and 6 bases, there was a span of 14 bases. The V gene's germline CDR1 is SEHNR and CDR2 FQNEAQ (reference sequence). CDR3 length equals 14 residues. The CDR3: CASSVRGGSNEQFF. The CDR3 DNA is TGTGCCAGCAGCGTCAGGGGCGGGTCCAATGAGCAGTTCTTC.

V gene TRBV20-1 combines with J gene TRBJ2-1; the match to TRBD2 covers 10 bases. V shed 4 bases and J 4 bases; nucleotides not matched to a gene: 4. Germline V gene lookup returns CDR1 DFQATT and CDR2 SNEGSKA (reference sequence). The CDR3 covers 14 residues. CDR3 sequence (DNA): TGCAGTGCTACCAAGCGGGAGGGTTACAATGAGCAGTTCTTC. Amino acids: CSATKREGYNEQFF.

This clonotype was detected a few times. The rearrangement links TRBV9 to TRBJ2-1, with 7 bases identical to TRBD2. Unmatched junction bases numbered 13, after V lost 5 bases and J lost 2 bases. CDR1 and CDR2 from the germline V gene are SGDLS and YYNGEE. The CDR3 spans 17 residues. The DNA of the CDR3 is TGTGCCAGCAGTCTTGGGGTAGCGGGCCCCCCCTACAATGAGCAGTTCTTC. It is translated as CASSLGVAGPPYNEQFF.

The chain links TRBV5-1 to TRBJ2-5; unclear D gene. CDR1 is SGHRS, CDR2 YFSETQ, per germline. This CDR3 region has 16 residues. The ends were cut back, 0 bases at V and 5 bases at J, with 17 bases in the middle. The CDR3 nucleotides are TGCGCCAGCAGCTTGGACTGGGCCTCTCACTGGGAGACCCAGTACTTC. Translating gives CASSLDWASHWETQYF. The whole variable domain, filled in from reference TRBV5-1 and TRBJ2-5, reads KAGVTQTPRYLIKTRGQQVTLSCSPISGHRSVSWYQQTPGQGLQFLFEYFSETQRNKGNFPGRFSGRQFSNSRSEMNVSTLELGDSALYLCASSLDWASHWETQYFGPGTRLLVL.

This clonotype was counted a few times. Relative to the germline gene, one junction end is altered; a read error may explain this. The gene calls are TRBV7-7 and TRBJ2-4, with D possibly matching TRBD1 (6 bases). The CDR3 covers 13 residues. Germline CDR1 and CDR2: SSHAT and FNYEAQ (reference sequence). The CDR3 DNA follows: TGTGCTAGCAGCCTTCGGGACAAGAACATTCAGTACTTC. This translates into CASSLRDKNIQYF.

The V gene is TRBV20-1, the J gene TRBJ2-7; a weak D match, TRBD2 (7 bases). Trimming removed 3 bases from V and 0 bases from J, with 12 bases in between. The CDR3 totals 14 residues. The V gene's germline CDR1 is DFQATT and CDR2 SNEGSKA (reference sequence). The CDR3, as DNA: TGCAGTGCTAGCAAGGGGGGGAGCTCCTACGAGCAGTACTTC. It codes for CSASKGGSSYEQYF.

This clonotype has just a few counts. The chain is built from TRBV4-2 and TRBJ2-3; 11 bases line up with TRBD2. Germline CDR1 LGHNA, CDR2 YNFKEQ. CDR3 length: 17 residues. The V segment lost 2 bases and the J segment 0 bases; nucleotides outside the gene matches: 4. CDR3: CASSQQGLAGSTDTQYF. CDR3 bases: TGTGCCAGCAGCCAACAAGGACTAGCGGGTAGCACAGATACGCAGTATTTT.

The chain has TRBV4-3 and TRBJ1-2; unclear D gene. CDR3 size: 15 residues. Trimming shortened V by 0 bases and J by 4 bases, and 12 bases separated the two germline ends. Per the germline V gene, CDR1 is LGHNA and CDR2 is YSLEER. The CDR3 spells CASSQDYEGVYGYTF. The CDR3 bases are TGCGCCAGCAGCCAAGATTATGAGGGTGTCTATGGCTACACCTTC.

V is TRBV20-1 and J is TRBJ2-7; 8 bases agree with TRBD2. The V gene end was trimmed by 6 bases and the J gene end by 5 bases; junction bases not matched to a gene: 9. Per the germline V gene, CDR1 is DFQATT and CDR2 is SNEGSKA (reference sequence). The CDR3 has 13 amino acids. CDR3 bases: TGCAGTGCAGGTTTCGGGACTAGGGACGAGCAGTACTTC. It specifies CSAGFGTRDEQYF.

V is TRBV12-3 or TRBV12-4 and J is TRBJ2-5, with 7 bases aligning to TRBD1. Losses at the gene ends were 5 bases for V and 9 bases for J; bases not matched to a gene: 3. The CDR3 sequence is 11 residues long. Here the CDR3 reads CASSLTGAQYF. The CDR3 DNA reads TGTGCCAGCAGTCTTACAGGGGCCCAGTACTTC.

This clonotype occurred a few times. The V call is TRBV9, the J call TRBJ1-1, with 8 nucleotides matching TRBD1. This CDR3 has 15 residues. Trimming took 0 bases from V and 1 from J; bases not matched to a gene: 2. The germline CDR1 and CDR2 sequences are SGDLS and YYNGEE. The CDR3: CASSVVGQGNTEAFF. CDR3 nucleotides: TGTGCCAGCAGCGTAGTTGGACAGGGGAACACTGAAGCTTTCTTT.

This chain connects TRBV7-2 to TRBJ2-2; 8 nucleotides agree with TRBD1. This CDR3 is built from 15 residues. Per the germline V gene, CDR1 is SGHTA and CDR2 is FQGNSA. The J segment lost 5 bases and the V segment lost 5 bases, leaving 7 bases of the junction unmatched. CDR3 protein: CASSAGQGRTGELFF. DNA for the CDR3: TGTGCCAGCAGCGCTGGACAGGGAAGGACCGGGGAGCTGTTTTTT.

In this sample, this clonotype turned up many times. The J gene is TRBJ2-7, the V gene TRBV20-1; D may be TRBD2 (7 bases). Germline assignment: CDR1 DFQATT and CDR2 SNEGSKA (reference sequence). The CDR3 length is 15 residues. V lost 5 bases, J lost 0 bases, and 17 bases lay in between. The CDR3 region is CSAVVRGAYSYEQYF. The CDR3 nucleotides read TGCAGTGCTGTGGTACGGGGGGCATACTCCTACGAGCAGTACTTC.

The gene calls are TRBV12-3 or TRBV12-4 and TRBJ1-5, with D perhaps matching TRBD1 (5 bases). The CDR3 runs to 14 residues. The V gene lost 0 bases and the J gene lost 7 bases, with 10 bases spanning the gap. In DNA form, the CDR3 reads TGTGCCAGCAGTTTAGCTGTAGGGGACCAGCCCCAGCATTTT. Protein: CASSLAVGDQPQHF.

This clonotype was found many times. The V gene is TRBV15, the J gene TRBJ2-3; 8 nucleotides agree with TRBD1. CDR3 length: 16 amino acids. CDR1 LNHNV and CDR2 YYDKDF come from the germline V gene (reference sequence). V lost 2 bases to trimming and J lost 6 bases; unmatched junction nucleotides: 10. In DNA form, the CDR3 reads TGTGCCACCAGCAGATCTCCGACAGGGGATGGGGATACGCAGTATTTT. This gives the protein CATSRSPTGDGDTQYF.

To note about this clonotype: A read error may produce the germline difference seen at one junction end. This chain links TRBV20-1 with TRBJ1-4, with D tentatively TRBD1 (6 bases). The CDR3 covers 14 residues. Germline-derived CDR1 and CDR2 are DFQATT and SNEGSKA (reference sequence). The CDR3 nucleotides read TGCAGTGCCCAAAGGGGGGACACTACCTCCCTGCCTGTTTTT. Translating it yields CSAQRGDTTSLPVF.